This T cell receptor beta chain was recovered during a study of T cells in Graves' hyperthyroidism and ophthalmopathy. Overall study context: Peripheral blood was collected at initial diagnosis, before any treatment.

RNA transcripts gave rise to amplified TCR beta CDR3 regions. The HTBI primer set served for first-round RT-PCR of the TCR CDR3. Each CDR3 protein is one row after TCRdb ran MiXCR on the multiplex PCR reads. The table has hundreds of thousands of distinct CDR3 sequences, 15% to 17% seen once. Newly diagnosed hyperthyroidism, duration under 2 months, in patients aged 18 to 65. Study-wide findings and caveats: Within blood appeared most thyroid clonotypes that had expanded above 0.001.

In this sample, this clonotype turned up a few times. What it recognizes is unknown. This CDR3 contains 16 residues. The germline V gene has CDR1 SEHNR and CDR2 FQNEAQ (reference sequence). J was trimmed by 0 bases and V by 5 bases; bases with no gene match: 7. The TCR sequence derives from a woman younger than 30 with Graves' hyperthyroidism. The gene calls are TRBV7-9 and TRBJ1-1; 9 nucleotides align to TRBD1. Specimen: blood. The CDR3 region is CASSLGTGPMNTEAFF. CDR3 DNA: TGTGCCAGCAGCCTTGGGACAGGGCCAATGAACACTGAAGCTTTCTTT.